This T cell receptor (beta chain) came from a study of regulatory T cells in long-lasting Graves disease. The wider study: Persistent Graves' disease meant over 5 years of antithyroid drugs with positive TSH receptor antibodies.

CDR3-region Arm-PCR and iRepertoire HTBI primers produced the TCR beta libraries. Using its own MiXCR run on the multiplex PCR reads, TCRdb lists one record per CDR3 protein. The repertoire consists of about half a million distinct CDR3 sequences, with 22% occurring once and the leading ten covering about an eighth. Germline V lookup: CDR1 SGHRS, CDR2 YFSETQ. V was cut by 1 base and J by 1 base, with 11 bases left in between. There are 15 residues in the CDR3. For this clonotype: The antigen is unknown.

Time point reported: persistent/refractory GD, antithyroid drugs over 5 years with positive TRAb. RNA isolated from PBMCs was used to make the TCR library. The patient group derived from an endocrinology department in Xi'an, China. Broader study findings: Graves' patients with persistent disease showed TCR diversity lower than patients newly diagnosed.

The sequence was collected from a female donor with Graves disease. Sequenced material: peripheral blood mononuclear cells (PBMCs), taken when the disease was refractory, from a patient treated with antithyroid drugs. The chain joins TRBV5-1 to TRBJ1-1, with TRBD1 as a possible D gene (5 bases). In nucleotides, the CDR3 is TGCGCCAGCAGCTTGAGGCAGGGAAAGAACACTGAAGCTTTCTTT. Its translation is CASSLRQGKNTEAFF.